This TCR beta chain was obtained from a study of T cell repertoires in cytomegalovirus infection. Study-wide context: CMV infection together with matching HLA type was indicated by public TCR beta signatures.

The ends lost 6 bases at V and 4 bases at J; junction bases unmatched: 3. There are 12 residues in the CDR3. Germline CDR1 and CDR2: DFQATT and SNEGSKA (reference sequence). A remark on this clonotype: What it binds is not known.

TCRdb re-analysed the reads in MiXCR, keeping a single row per CDR3 protein. The data show more than 30,000 distinct CDR3 sequences, just over 50% seen once. The sequence was obtained from a human donor in good health (CMV status not recorded). Some clones in this sample may be carry-over from other donors' samples. The specimen comprised CD8+ T cells from cultured PBMCs, sampled from culture after CMV antigen stimulation. The J gene is TRBJ1-1, the V gene TRBV20-1, with 9 bases lining up with TRBD1. DNA for the CDR3: TGCAGTGCCATGACAGGGGGCACTGAAGCTTTCTTT. It yields the protein CSAMTGGTEAFF.